This TCR beta chain is from a study of T cells in Graves' hyperthyroidism and ophthalmopathy. The source material, RNA transcripts, was used to amplify TCR beta CDR3 regions. An initial round of RT-PCR targeting the TCR CDR3 relied on the HTBI primer set. Each CDR3 protein gets one entry after TCRdb re-called the multiplex PCR reads with MiXCR. The table lists some 370,000 distinct CDR3 sequences, over 13% of them singletons, with 28% in the top ten. CDR3 length: 16 amino acids. The germline V gene encodes CDR1 SGHDT and CDR2 YYEEEE. Unmatched junction bases numbered 14, after V lost 4 bases and J lost 9 bases.

The gene calls are TRBV5-6 and TRBJ2-1; 9 bases agree with TRBD1. Sequencing input: blood. The receptor's source is a middle-aged man with Graves' ophthalmopathy. CDR3 nucleotides: TGTGCCAGCAGCACCCCGGGACAGGGAACTTTGGGTGAGCAGTTCTTC. Amino acid sequence: CASSTPGQGTLGEQFF.